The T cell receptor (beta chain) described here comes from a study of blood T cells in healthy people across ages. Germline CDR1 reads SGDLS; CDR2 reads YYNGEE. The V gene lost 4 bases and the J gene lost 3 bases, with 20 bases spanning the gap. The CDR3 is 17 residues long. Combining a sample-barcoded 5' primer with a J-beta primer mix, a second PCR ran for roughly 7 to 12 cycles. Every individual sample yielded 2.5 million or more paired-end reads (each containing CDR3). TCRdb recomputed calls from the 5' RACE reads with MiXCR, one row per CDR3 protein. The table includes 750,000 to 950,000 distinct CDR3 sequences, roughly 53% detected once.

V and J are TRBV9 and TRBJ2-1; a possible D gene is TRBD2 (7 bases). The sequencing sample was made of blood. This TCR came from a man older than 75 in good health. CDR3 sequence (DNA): TGTGCCAGCAGCCCACGAATGGGGGCTAGCGGCTACAATGAGCAGTTCTTC. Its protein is CASSPRMGASGYNEQFF.